This TCR beta chain was obtained from a study of glioma-infiltrating T cells after dendritic cell vaccination. Overall study: Patients had newly diagnosed or recurrent glioblastoma and received dendritic cell vaccines.

The PCR used 60 V beta and 13 J beta primers. Sequencing was performed with immunoSEQ multiplex PCR; in TCRdb, only in-frame clones are kept and a portion is missing. Among approximately 100,000 clones listed, over 60% were seen once. All glioblastoma patients lacked an isocitrate dehydrogenase mutation. CDR3 size: 14 residues. Germline V gene sequence: CDR1 SGDLS, CDR2 YYNGEE. V was shortened by 3 bases and J by 0 bases, with 7 bases between the two germline ends. This receptor was identified in a human donor with glioblastoma. This chain links TRBV9 with TRBJ1-3; D is unclear. Sequenced here: blood, sampled before dendritic cell vaccination. Here the CDR3 DNA reads TGTGCCAGCAGCGCTGGAGTCTCTGGAAACACCATATATTTT. Translating gives CASSAGVSGNTIYF.